The 17 T cell receptor beta chains listed next were all sequenced from one sample in a study of cytomegalovirus exposure and HLA in healthy donors. Produced via immunoSEQ multiplex PCR; TCRdb's table is partial and in-frame only. The sample yields approximately 76,000 clones, 94% seen once. Sequencing was performed on PBMCs. Receptor source: a young woman in good health and CMV-seropositive.

The rearrangement uses TRBV28 and TRBJ2-2; 7 bases match TRBD2. The CDR3 length is 16 residues. V gave up 6 bases and J gave up 4 bases; unmatched junction bases: 11. Per the germline V gene, CDR1 is MDHEN and CDR2 is SYDVKM. This CDR3 is CASSPRPGGGTGELFF. CDR3 in DNA: TGTGCCAGCAGCCCCCGCCCGGGGGGTGGCACCGGGGAGCTGTTTTTT.

The chain couples TRBV7-3 to TRBJ1-3; D may be TRBD1 (6 bases). CDR1 SGHTA and CDR2 FQGTGA come from the germline V gene. Trimming left V 1 base short and J 7 bases short, with 8 bases between. The CDR3 has 13 amino acids. The CDR3 DNA reads as TGTGCCAGCAGCTTAATGGGACACAACACCATATATTTT. Translation gives CASSLMGHNTIYF.

The V call is TRBV18, the J call TRBJ1-2, with D possibly matching TRBD1 (6 bases). The CDR3 has 13 amino acids. The germline V gene encodes CDR1 KGHSH and CDR2 LQKENI. V dropped 2 bases and J dropped 7 bases, with 11 bases sitting between them. In nucleotides, the CDR3 is TGTGCCAGCTCACCAGGGGGCGCTGGTGGCTACACCTTC. This encodes CASSPGGAGGYTF.

The sample holds one count of this clone. The chain couples TRBV2 to TRBJ2-1; 8 bases match TRBD1. Germline V gives CDR1 SNHLY, CDR2 FYNNEI. The V segment lost 4 bases and the J segment 7 bases; nucleotides outside the gene matches: 9. The CDR3 is made up of 15 amino acids. The CDR3 sequence: CASSVEAGGGNEQFF. In nucleotides, the CDR3 is TGTGCCAGCAGTGTCGAGGCAGGGGGCGGGAATGAGCAGTTCTTC.

This chain links TRBV19 with TRBJ2-1, with 14 bases lining up with TRBD2. The CDR3 extends over 17 amino acids. Trimming removed 6 bases from V and 8 bases from J; junction bases left unmatched: 12. The germline V gene encodes CDR1 LNHDA and CDR2 SQIVND (reference sequence). CDR3 nucleotides: TGTGCCAGTAGGCAATCTAGGGGGACTAGCGGGAGATATGAGCAGTTCTTC. The encoded protein is CASRQSRGTSGRYEQFF.

V gene TRBV7-9 combines with J gene TRBJ2-3; 11 nucleotides line up with TRBD2. Trimming took 0 bases from V and 4 from J; bases not matched to a gene: 12. Germline assignment: CDR1 SEHNR and CDR2 FQNEAQ (reference sequence). This CDR3 comprises 19 residues. The CDR3 DNA sequence: TGTGCCAGCAGCTTAGCTGGTAGCGGGAGGGCCCGGTCGTCAGATACGCAGTATTTT. Amino acids: CASSLAGSGRARSSDTQYF. The complete variable domain, with remaining parts taken from reference TRBV7-9 and TRBJ2-3, reads DTGVSQNPRHKITKRGQNVTFRCDPISEHNRLYWYRQTLGQGPEFLTYFQNEAQLEKSRLLSDRFSAERPKGSFSTLEIQRTEQGDSAMYLCASSLAGSGRARSSDTQYFGPGTRLTVL.

The rearrangement joins TRBV5-4 to TRBJ2-7; 8 bases line up with TRBD1. J gave up 2 bases and V 0 bases, and 4 bases lay outside the gene matches. Germline CDR1 is SGHNT and CDR2 is YYREEE (reference sequence). CDR3 length: 15 amino acids. The CDR3 sequence: CASSLGQGATYEQYF. DNA of the CDR3: TGTGCCAGCAGCTTGGGGCAGGGGGCAACCTACGAGCAGTACTTC.

The CDR3 nucleotides are TGTGCCAGCAGCTTAATGCGTGAGACCCAGTACTTC. Encoded protein: CASSLMRETQYF. V usage is TRBV7-2 and J usage is TRBJ2-5, with D hard to call. Trimming stripped 2 bases from V and 5 bases from J, with 6 bases between. The CDR3 contains 12 residues. Looked up from germline, CDR1 is SGHTA and CDR2 is FQGNSA.

The chain uses TRBV5-1 and TRBJ1-1; tentative D call: TRBD1 (5 bases). V shed 4 bases and J shed 3 bases, with 10 bases lying between them. The CDR3 extends over 13 amino acids. Germline values: CDR1 SGHRS, CDR2 YFSETQ. CDR3 sequence: CASSPAGDTEAFF. DNA for the CDR3: TGCGCCAGCAGCCCGGCGGGGGACACTGAAGCTTTCTTT.

The chain is built from TRBV4-1 and TRBJ2-5, with 8 positions matching TRBD2. J was trimmed by 4 bases and V by 1 base; bases with no gene match: 8. Germline V lookup: CDR1 MGHRA, CDR2 YSYEKL. This CDR3 comprises 16 residues. The CDR3 region is CASSQVGLVPGETQYF. For the CDR3, the DNA is TGCGCCAGCAGCCAAGTGGGACTAGTACCGGGAGAGACCCAGTACTTC.

This chain joins TRBV4-1 and TRBJ2-2; tentative D call: TRBD2 (6 bases). Germline assignment: CDR1 MGHRA and CDR2 YSYEKL. The V end was cut by 4 bases, the J end by 6 bases, with 15 bases between. CDR3 length equals 15 residues. DNA of the CDR3: TGCGCCAGCAGCCCAAGTAGTACGGGGGCCGGGGAGCTGTTTTTT. Its protein is CASSPSSTGAGELFF.

This chain uses TRBV5-5 with TRBJ1-1, with TRBD1 identical over 9 bases. Germline CDR1 is SGHKS and CDR2 is YYEKEE (reference sequence). The CDR3 contains 16 residues. Trimming took 3 bases from V and 4 from J; bases not matched to a gene: 10. CDR3 sequence (DNA): TGTGCCAGCAGCTGGGGGGCCGGGACAGGGTCCACTGAAGCTTTCTTT. It is translated as CASSWGAGTGSTEAFF.

The V and J genes are TRBV5-1 and TRBJ2-7, with 7 bases identical to TRBD2. J gave up 1 base and V 0 bases, and 4 bases lay outside the gene matches. CDR1 and CDR2 from the germline V gene are SGHRS and YFSETQ. CDR3 length: 15 residues. The DNA for the CDR3 is TGCGCCAGCAGCTTGGCCTCGGGGGGATCCTACGAGCAGTACTTC. Translation: CASSLASGGSYEQYF. Full variable domain (outside the CDR3, taken from reference TRBV5-1 and TRBJ2-7): KAGVTQTPRYLIKTRGQQVTLSCSPISGHRSVSWYQQTPGQGLQFLFEYFSETQRNKGNFPGRFSGRQFSNSRSEMNVSTLELGDSALYLCASSLASGGSYEQYFGPGTRLTVT.

The chain recombines TRBV5-1 with TRBJ2-1; 7 positions agree with TRBD1. Per the germline V gene, CDR1 is SGHRS and CDR2 is YFSETQ. The J segment lost 7 bases and the V segment lost 3 bases, leaving 10 bases of the junction unmatched. The CDR3 has 15 amino acids. The CDR3 DNA reads TGCGCCAGCAGCTCCCGGGACAGCGTCGGGAATGAGCAGTTCTTC. The encoded protein is CASSSRDSVGNEQFF.

The chain combines TRBV6-5 with TRBJ2-1, with TRBD2 as a possible D gene (6 bases). Trimming stripped 5 bases from V and 6 bases from J, with 8 bases between. This CDR3 spans 12 amino acids. In germline, CDR1 is MNHEY, CDR2 SVGAGI. CDR3 sequence reads: CASSLGGNEQFF. In DNA, the CDR3 is TGTGCCAGCAGTCTCGGGGGCAATGAGCAGTTCTTC.

The V call is TRBV6-1, the J call TRBJ2-5; 12 bases map to TRBD1. The germline V gene has CDR1 MNHNS and CDR2 SASEGT. Unmatched junction bases numbered 3, after V lost 6 bases and J lost 4 bases. The CDR3 is 14 amino acids. The CDR3 sequence is CASRRGQGAETQYF. CDR3 bases: TGTGCCAGCAGGAGGGGACAGGGGGCAGAGACCCAGTACTTC.

CDR3 sequence reads: CAWWRDRSNTEAFF. The CDR3 coding sequence is TGTGCCTGGTGGCGGGACAGAAGTAACACTGAAGCTTTCTTT. V is TRBV30 and J is TRBJ1-1; 7 positions match TRBD1. Germline V gives CDR1 GTSNPN, CDR2 SVGIG (reference sequence). The CDR3 totals 14 residues. The trim removed 5 bases at V and 2 bases at J, leaving 8 bases unmatched.